This T cell receptor (beta chain) emerged from a study of cytomegalovirus exposure and HLA in healthy donors. Overall study context: Tens of millions of unique TCRs from HLA-typed donors made up an early data release.

This CDR3 is built from 15 residues. Germline CDR1 SQVTM, CDR2 ANQGSEA. V was shortened by 2 bases and J by 3 bases, with 13 bases between the two germline ends. Use of 60 Vbeta and 13 Jbeta primers characterized the PCR. Profiled with immunoSEQ multiplex PCR; TCRdb holds only in-frame clones, not every one. Altogether under 150,000 clones are present, about 73% being singletons, with the ten largest covering around 3%. A note on this clone: Its specificity is unknown.

Study-wide results and caveats: Some public TCRs appeared in many individuals, while most sequences were rare. Researchers left out some V segments, among them TRBV6-2 and TRBV6-3, as indistinguishable.

The sequence came from a man between 40 and 49 years old in good health and CMV-seropositive. The sample consisted of PBMCs. The rearrangement joins TRBV29-1 to TRBJ2-2, with D perhaps matching TRBD2 (5 bases). The CDR3 DNA reads as TGCAGCGTTGAAAGGTCGGGCGGGTACACCGGGGAGCTGTTTTTT. Translation gives CSVERSGGYTGELFF.